A selection of T cell receptor beta chains follows, all from one sample in a study of response to subunit inactivated influenza vaccine. TCRdb re-called the RT-PCR reads through MiXCR, storing one row per CDR3 protein. The repertoire holds 430,000 or so distinct CDR3 sequences, with approximately 11% as singletons. The sequencing here drew on PBMCs from blood, taken more than 35 days after vaccination. All receptors come from a man aged 45-60 years who received an inactivated influenza vaccine. Both conserved end residues are part of each CDR3. The order of the fields is V gene, clone size, D gene, J gene, CDR3 protein, CDR3 DNA. A D gene is named only where the DNA matches it firmly. Some rows mark clone size as missing; the rest say once, few, many or name a class of expanded clone.

TRBV5-1	many	TRBD2	TRBJ2-3	CASSLPAGGTDTQYF	TGCGCCAGCAGCTTGCCGGCGGGAGGCACAGATACGCAGTATTTT
TRBV15	NA	TRBD2	TRBJ2-3	CATSRDMGAGGRSDTQYF	TGTGCCACCAGCAGAGATATGGGAGCAGGCGGGAGGTCAGATACGCAGTATTTT
TRBV20-1	few	TRBD2	TRBJ2-7	CSAGLAPAYEQYF	TGCAGTGCGGGACTAGCGCCAGCCTACGAGCAGTACTTC
TRBV20-1	NA	TRBD2	TRBJ2-2	CSANHRQVAGGFGGELFF	TGCAGTGCCAACCATAGGCAAGTAGCGGGAGGATTCGGCGGGGAGCTGTTTTTT
TRBV5-1	few	NA	TRBJ2-7	CASSPVVSSGEQYF	TGCGCCAGCAGCCCGGTGGTGTCAAGTGGGGAGCAGTACTTC
TRBV20-1	many	TRBD2	TRBJ2-5	CSARPGTVSGRAQETQYF	TGCAGTGCTAGACCCGGGACAGTTAGCGGGAGGGCCCAAGAGACCCAGTACTTC
TRBV28	NA	NA	TRBJ2-5	CASSLGPGRQETQYF	TGTGCCAGCAGTTTGGGACCAGGGAGGCAAGAGACCCAGTACTTC
TRBV15	few	NA	TRBJ2-1	CATSRGGRDEQFF	TGTGCCACCAGCAGAGGTGGGAGAGATGAGCAGTTCTTC
TRBV5-5	few	TRBD2	TRBJ2-5	CASSLNGRGETQYF	TGTGCCAGCAGCTTAAACGGGAGGGGGGAGACCCAGTACTTC
TRBV5-1	few	TRBD2	TRBJ2-3	CASSPLGTSGRVRTDTQYF	TGCGCCAGCAGCCCTCTAGGGACTAGCGGGAGAGTTCGCACAGATACGCAGTATTTT
TRBV7-2	few	NA	TRBJ2-5	CASSSEGQHQETQYF	TGTGCCAGCAGCTCTGAGGGGCAGCATCAAGAGACCCAGTACTTC
TRBV4-3	NA	NA	TRBJ1-3	CASSQDLGGTLGNTIYF	TGCGCCAGCAGCCAAGATTTAGGCGGAACGCTTGGAAACACCATATATTTT
TRBV12-3/TRBV12-4	NA	NA	TRBJ2-5	CASSFASGDPYQETQYF	TGTGCCAGCAGTTTCGCATCGGGGGACCCGTACCAAGAGACCCAGTACTTC
TRBV27	NA	TRBD1	TRBJ2-3	CASSFIRTGLTDTQYF	TGTGCCAGCAGTTTCATCCGGACAGGCCTCACAGATACGCAGTATTTT
TRBV9	NA	TRBD2	TRBJ2-1	CASSDGPGGSYNEQFF	TGTGCCAGCAGCGATGGACCGGGGGGCTCCTACAATGAGCAGTTCTTC
TRBV7-2	many	NA	TRBJ2-1	CASSLFREQFF	TGTGCCAGCAGCTTATTCCGCGAGCAGTTCTTC